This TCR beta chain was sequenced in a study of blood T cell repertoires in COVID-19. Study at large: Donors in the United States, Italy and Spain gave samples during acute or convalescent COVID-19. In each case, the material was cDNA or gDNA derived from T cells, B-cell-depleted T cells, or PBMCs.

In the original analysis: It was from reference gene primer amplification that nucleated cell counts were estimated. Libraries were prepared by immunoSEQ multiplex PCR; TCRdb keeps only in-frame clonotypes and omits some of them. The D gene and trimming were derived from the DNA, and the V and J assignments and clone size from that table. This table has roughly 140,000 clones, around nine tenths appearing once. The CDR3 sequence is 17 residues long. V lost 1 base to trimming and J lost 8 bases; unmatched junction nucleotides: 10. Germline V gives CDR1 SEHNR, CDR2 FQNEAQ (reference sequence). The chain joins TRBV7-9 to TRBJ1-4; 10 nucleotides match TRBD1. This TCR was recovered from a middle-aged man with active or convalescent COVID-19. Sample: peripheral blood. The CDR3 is CASSLVDRGRMYEKLFF. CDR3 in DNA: TGTGCCAGCAGCTTAGTGGACAGGGGGAGGATGTACGAAAAACTGTTTTTT.